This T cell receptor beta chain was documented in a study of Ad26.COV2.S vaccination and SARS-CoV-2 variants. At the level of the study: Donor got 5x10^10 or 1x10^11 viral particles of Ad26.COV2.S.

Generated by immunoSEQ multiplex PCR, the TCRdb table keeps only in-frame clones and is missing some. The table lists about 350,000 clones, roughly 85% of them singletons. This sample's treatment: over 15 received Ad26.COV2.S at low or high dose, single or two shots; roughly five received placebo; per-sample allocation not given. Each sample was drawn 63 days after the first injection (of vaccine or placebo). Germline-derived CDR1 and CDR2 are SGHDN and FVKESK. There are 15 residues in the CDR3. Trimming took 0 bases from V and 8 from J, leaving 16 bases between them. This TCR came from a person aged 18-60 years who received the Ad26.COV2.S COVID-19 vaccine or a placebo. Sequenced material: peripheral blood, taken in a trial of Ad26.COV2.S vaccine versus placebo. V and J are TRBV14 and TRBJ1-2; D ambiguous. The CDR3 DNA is TGTGCCAGCAGCCAAGATACGGAAGCCCGGGGAGGCTACACCTTC. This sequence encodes CASSQDTEARGGYTF.